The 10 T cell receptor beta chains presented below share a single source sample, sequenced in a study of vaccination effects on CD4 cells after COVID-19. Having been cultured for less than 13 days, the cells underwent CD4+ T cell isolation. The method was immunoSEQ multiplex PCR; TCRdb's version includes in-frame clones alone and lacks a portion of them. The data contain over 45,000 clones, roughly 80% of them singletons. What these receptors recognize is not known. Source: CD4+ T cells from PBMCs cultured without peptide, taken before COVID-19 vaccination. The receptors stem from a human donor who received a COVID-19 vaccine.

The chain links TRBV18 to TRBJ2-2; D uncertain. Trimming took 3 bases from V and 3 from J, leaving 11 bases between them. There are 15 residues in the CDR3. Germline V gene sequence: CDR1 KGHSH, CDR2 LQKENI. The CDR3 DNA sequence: TGTGCCAGCTCACCCGGGTTCGGATACACCGGGGAGCTGTTTTTT. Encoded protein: CASSPGFGYTGELFF.

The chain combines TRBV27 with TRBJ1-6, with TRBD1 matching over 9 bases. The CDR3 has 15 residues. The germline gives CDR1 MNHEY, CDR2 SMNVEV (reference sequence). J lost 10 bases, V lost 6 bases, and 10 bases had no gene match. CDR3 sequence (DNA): TGTGCCAGCAGCGAGAGGGGACAGGGTGGATCACCCCTCCACTTT. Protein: CASSERGQGGSPLHF.

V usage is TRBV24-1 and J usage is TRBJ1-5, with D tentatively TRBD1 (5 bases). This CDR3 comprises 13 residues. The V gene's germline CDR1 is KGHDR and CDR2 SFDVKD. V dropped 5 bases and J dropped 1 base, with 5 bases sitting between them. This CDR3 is CATSAGSNQPQHF. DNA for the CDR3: TGTGCCACCAGTGCAGGGAGCAATCAGCCCCAGCATTTT.

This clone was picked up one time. The CDR3 DNA sequence: TGTGCCAGCACCAAAAGAATGGCGGGGGGAATCGGGGAGCTGTTTTTT. Translated, it gives CASTKRMAGGIGELFF. This chain joins TRBV9 and TRBJ2-2, with TRBD2 matching over 8 bases. The CDR3 is made up of 16 amino acids. The germline gives CDR1 SGDLS, CDR2 YYNGEE. The V segment lost 6 bases and the J segment 7 bases; nucleotides outside the gene matches: 14.

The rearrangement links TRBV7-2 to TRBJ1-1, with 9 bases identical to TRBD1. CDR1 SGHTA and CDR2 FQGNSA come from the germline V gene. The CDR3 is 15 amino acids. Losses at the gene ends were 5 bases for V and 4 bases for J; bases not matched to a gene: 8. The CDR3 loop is CASSITGGGGTEAFF. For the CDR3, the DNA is TGTGCCAGCAGCATCACAGGGGGCGGAGGCACTGAAGCTTTCTTT.

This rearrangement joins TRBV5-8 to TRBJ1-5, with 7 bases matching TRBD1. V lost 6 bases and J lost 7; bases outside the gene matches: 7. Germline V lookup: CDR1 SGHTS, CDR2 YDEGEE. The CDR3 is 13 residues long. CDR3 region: CASNRQGGQPQHF. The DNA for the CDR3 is TGTGCCAGCAACAGACAGGGTGGCCAGCCCCAGCATTTT.

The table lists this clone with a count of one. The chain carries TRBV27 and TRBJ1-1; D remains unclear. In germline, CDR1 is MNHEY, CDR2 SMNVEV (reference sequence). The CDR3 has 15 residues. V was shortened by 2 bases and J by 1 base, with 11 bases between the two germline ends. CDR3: CASSLGGPENTEAFF. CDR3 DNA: TGTGCCAGCAGTTTAGGTGGGCCGGAGAACACTGAAGCTTTCTTT.

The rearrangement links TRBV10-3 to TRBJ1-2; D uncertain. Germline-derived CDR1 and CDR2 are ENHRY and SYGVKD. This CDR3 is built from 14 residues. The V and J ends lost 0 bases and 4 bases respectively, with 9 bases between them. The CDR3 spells CAISESWQFYGYTF. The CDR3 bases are TGTGCCATCAGTGAGTCGTGGCAGTTCTATGGCTACACCTTC.

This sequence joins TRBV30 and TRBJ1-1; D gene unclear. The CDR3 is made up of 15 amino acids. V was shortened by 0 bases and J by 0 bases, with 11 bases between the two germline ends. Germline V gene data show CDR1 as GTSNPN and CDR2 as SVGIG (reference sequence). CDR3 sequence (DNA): TGTGCCTGGAGTGTACTTTACAGCCTGAACACTGAAGCTTTCTTT. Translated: CAWSVLYSLNTEAFF.

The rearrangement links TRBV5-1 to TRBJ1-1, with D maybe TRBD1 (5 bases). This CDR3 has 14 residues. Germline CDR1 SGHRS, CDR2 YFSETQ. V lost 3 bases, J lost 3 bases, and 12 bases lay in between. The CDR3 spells CASSSRGGDTEAFF. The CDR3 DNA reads TGCGCCAGCAGCTCAAGGGGAGGAGACACTGAAGCTTTCTTT. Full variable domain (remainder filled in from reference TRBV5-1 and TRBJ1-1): KAGVTQTPRYLIKTRGQQVTLSCSPISGHRSVSWYQQTPGQGLQFLFEYFSETQRNKGNFPGRFSGRQFSNSRSEMNVSTLELGDSALYLCASSSRGGDTEAFFGQGTRLTVV.